This entry describes one T cell receptor (beta chain). No antigen is known for it. The data originate from a study of vaccination effects on CD4 cells after COVID-19. Germline CDR1 is SGDLS and CDR2 is YYNGEE. The CDR3 has 15 residues. V was trimmed by 0 bases and J by 2 bases, leaving 10 bases between them. Subsequent to a culture period of approximately 11 days, CD4+ T cells were isolated. Every participant took two doses of the BNT162b2 or mRNA-1273 vaccine. Study-level results: Marked clonal contraction of both clone types appeared late after vaccination. Common cold coronaviruses were cross-recognized by only 1 of 255 vaccine-induced clones in healthy vaccinees. Convalescent patients were scarce, and early post-infection timepoints were absent.

Generated by immunoSEQ multiplex PCR, the TCRdb table keeps only in-frame clones and is missing some. Here the sample spans tens of thousands of clones, around 67% being singletons. The chain has TRBV9 and TRBJ2-3; D ambiguous. This clonotype was sampled from a human donor who received a COVID-19 vaccine. The sample in question was CD4+ T cells from PBMCs cultured without peptide, obtained after COVID-19 vaccination. The chain's CDR3 is CASSVGPTDTDTQYF. DNA of the CDR3: TGTGCCAGCAGCGTAGGACCCACCGACACAGATACGCAGTATTTT.